These 3 T cell receptor beta chains share one sample of origin, sequenced in a study of read filtering for tumor transcriptome and immune sequencing. Molecular barcoded adaptors covering alpha/delta and beta/gamma chains were used on about 390 ng RNA. Each CDR3 protein gets one entry after TCRdb re-called the reads with MiXCR. This sample has roughly 130,000 distinct CDR3 sequences, with approximately 13% found just once. The sequenced sample consisted of a population of CD138-negative cells sorted from bone marrow. The source is a donor over 35 with multiple myeloma.

As to this clonotype: One junction end does not reproduce the germline sequence, and a read error may be involved. The V gene is TRBV6-5, the J gene TRBJ2-5; 10 bases align to TRBD2. Germline CDR1 reads MNHEY; CDR2 reads SVGAGI. CDR3 length equals 17 residues. The CDR3 sequence is CANSRWTSGTSQETQYF. CDR3 DNA sequence: TGTGCCAACAGTCGATGGACTAGCGGCACGTCTCAAGAGACCCAGTACTTC.

This clonotype was seen ten or more times. This chain links TRBV20-1 with TRBJ1-1; the D is unclear. V lost 7 bases to trimming and J lost 0 bases, with 9 bases between them. The germline CDR1 and CDR2 sequences are DFQATT and SNEGSKA (reference sequence). The CDR3 runs 12 residues. The CDR3 region has the DNA TGCAGTGGTCTCAGACTGAACACTGAAGCTTTCTTT. Translated: CSGLRLNTEAFF.

The gene calls are TRBV23-1 and TRBJ1-6; a possible D gene is TRBD1 (5 bases). TRBV23-1 qualifies as an ORF whose function is uncertain. This CDR3 spans 12 amino acids. V lost 9 bases to trimming and J lost 8 bases, with 11 bases between them. The CDR3, as DNA: TGCGCCAGAGAGGGGTACGATTCACCCCTCCACTTT. Translated: CAREGYDSPLHF.